The 5 T cell receptor beta chains below all came from one sample that was sequenced in a study of T cells in Graves' hyperthyroidism and ophthalmopathy. Template material for amplifying TCR beta CDR3 regions consisted of RNA transcripts. The primer set for the first-round RT-PCR of the TCR CDR3 was HTBI. TCRdb itself ran the multiplex PCR reads through MiXCR, one entry per CDR3 protein. The sample contains around 400,000 distinct CDR3 sequences, 13% to 15% of which appear only once. Sequencing was done on a sample of blood. The receptors were gathered from a woman aged 60 to 75 with Graves' ophthalmopathy.

Ten or more counts support this clonotype. The CDR3 nucleotides read TGTGCCAGCAGTGGAGGCTACACTCAAGAGACCCAGTACTTC. It yields the protein CASSGGYTQETQYF. This sequence joins TRBV3-1 and TRBJ2-5; possible D gene TRBD2, 5 bases. The CDR3 covers 14 residues. With 6 bases removed from V and 2 bases from J, the gap between germline ends came to 13 bases. Germline values: CDR1 LGHDT, CDR2 YNNKEL (reference sequence).

This clonotype was observed at least ten times. J is TRBJ2-3 and V is TRBV2; D not certain. There are 13 residues in the CDR3. Trimming removed 1 base from V and 3 bases from J, with 5 bases in between. From germline, CDR1 is SNHLY and CDR2 FYNNEI. The CDR3 loop is CASSEGGTDTQYF. The CDR3 DNA sequence: TGTGCCAGCAGTGAAGGAGGAACAGATACGCAGTATTTT.

In its sample, this clonotype was seen a few times. The CDR3 region has the DNA TGTGCCAGCACTTTCGCAGGGAGGGGATGGACCGGGGAGCTGTTTTTT. Translated, it gives CASTFAGRGWTGELFF. This chain links TRBV7-2 with TRBJ2-2, with 7 bases that match TRBD2. The V segment lost 7 bases and the J segment 5 bases; nucleotides outside the gene matches: 13. This CDR3 is built from 16 residues. CDR1 is SGHTA and CDR2 is FQGNSA in the germline V gene.

There are many counts of this clonotype. This chain joins TRBV30 and TRBJ2-5; no clear D. Germline V gives CDR1 GTSNPN, CDR2 SVGIG (reference sequence). There are 13 residues in the CDR3. V lost 0 bases and J lost 7, with 12 bases in between. CDR3 sequence: CAWSVQQRRTQYF. DNA for the CDR3: TGTGCCTGGAGTGTACAGCAACGTAGGACCCAGTACTTC.

This clonotype showed up many times. This chain joins TRBV28 and TRBJ2-7, with 7 bases aligning to TRBD2. CDR3 length equals 15 residues. Trimming at V came to 5 bases and at J to 1 base, leaving 8 bases not matched to a gene. The germline V gene has CDR1 MDHEN and CDR2 SYDVKM. Here the CDR3 reads CASSLPGLPSYEQYF. The CDR3 DNA reads as TGTGCCAGCAGTCTCCCGGGACTACCTTCCTACGAGCAGTACTTC.